The clone carrying this TCR beta chain was counted ten times or more. Its antigen is still unknown. RNA and DNA were co-extracted from about 20-30 mg of unsorted bulk tissue. The data belong to a study of tumor-infiltrating lymphocytes in primary liver carcinoma. A constant-region primer primed TCR beta cDNA synthesis from about 530 ng of total RNA. Modified slightly, ARM-PCR produced TCR beta libraries over three nested multiplex PCR rounds. Amplification in the first two PCR rounds was performed using TRBV1-TRBV30 forward primers and a C-beta reverse primer for about 10 cycles each. TCRdb independently ran MiXCR on the multiplex PCR reads; one entry per CDR3 protein. The sample contains 90,000 to 140,000 distinct CDR3 sequences, approximately 78% of which appear only once. The V gene end was trimmed by 6 bases and the J gene end by 5 bases; junction bases not matched to a gene: 5. The CDR3 length is 12 residues. Germline CDR1 is DFQATT and CDR2 is SNEGSKA (reference sequence).

Broader study findings: Pairs of tumor regions overlapped more than tumor-adjacent and tumor-blood pairs did.

The chain employs TRBV20-1 and TRBJ2-7; 9 bases line up with TRBD1. Sequencing was carried out using liver tumor tissue from sampling region 3. Regarding subset: tumor region T3, left-lateral pole. The TCR was taken from a middle-aged man with primary liver carcinoma and hepatitis B virus infection. CDR3 in amino acids: CSAPRQGDEQYF. CDR3 nucleotides: TGCAGTGCCCCTCGACAGGGGGACGAGCAGTACTTC.